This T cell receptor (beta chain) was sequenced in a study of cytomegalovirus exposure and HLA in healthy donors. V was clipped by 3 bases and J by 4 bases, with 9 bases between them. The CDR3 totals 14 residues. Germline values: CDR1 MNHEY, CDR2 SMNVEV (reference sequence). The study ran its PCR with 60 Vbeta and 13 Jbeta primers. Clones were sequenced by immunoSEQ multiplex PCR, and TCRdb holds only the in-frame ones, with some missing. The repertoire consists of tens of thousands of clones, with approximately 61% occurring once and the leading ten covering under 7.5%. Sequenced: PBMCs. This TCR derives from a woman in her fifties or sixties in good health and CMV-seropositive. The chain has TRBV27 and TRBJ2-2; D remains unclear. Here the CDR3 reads CASSLVRSTGELFF. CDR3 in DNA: TGTGCCAGCAGTTTGGTCCGGTCCACCGGGGAGCTGTTTTTT.